The text below deals with one TCR beta chain. Participants had their cohort set by participant-reported clinical history. Cohort 3 donors were reported recovered after two negative PCRs, clearance, or symptom resolution. Some clones are missing from TCRdb's copy, which holds only in-frame ones; the method was immunoSEQ multiplex PCR. The sample includes approximately 230,000 clones, about nine tenths of them seen just once. This record belongs to a study of blood T cell repertoires in COVID-19. About the study: COVID-19 samples from acute and convalescent phases originated in the United States, Italy and Spain.

Losses at the gene ends were 0 bases for V and 4 bases for J; bases not matched to a gene: 8. The CDR3 runs to 18 residues. The germline V gene encodes CDR1 MNHEY and CDR2 SMNVEV (reference sequence). The sample consisted of PBMCs or T cells enriched from blood (not recorded which). The receptor comes from a man aged 40-50 years who had recovered from COVID-19. V and J are TRBV27 and TRBJ2-6; 8 nucleotides agree with TRBD1. The CDR3 nucleotides are TGTGCCAGCAGTTTATCCCCAGGGGGCGCTTCCGGGGCCAACGTCCTGACTTTC. Protein sequence: CASSLSPGGASGANVLTF. Full variable domain (outside the CDR3, taken from reference TRBV27 and TRBJ2-6): EAQVTQNPRYLITVTGKKLTVTCSQNMNHEYMSWYRQDPGLGLRQIYYSMNVEVTDKGDVPEGYKVSRKEKRNFPLILESPSPNQTSLYFCASSLSPGGASGANVLTFGAGSRLTVL.